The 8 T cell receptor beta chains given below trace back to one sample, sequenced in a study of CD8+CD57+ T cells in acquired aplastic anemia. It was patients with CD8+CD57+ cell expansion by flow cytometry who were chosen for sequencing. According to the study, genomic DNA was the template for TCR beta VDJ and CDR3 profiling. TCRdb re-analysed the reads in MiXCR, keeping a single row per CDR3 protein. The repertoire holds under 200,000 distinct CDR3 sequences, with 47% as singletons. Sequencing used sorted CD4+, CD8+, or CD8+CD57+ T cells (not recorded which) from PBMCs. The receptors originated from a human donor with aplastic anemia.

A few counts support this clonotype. The CDR3 sequence is CASSVQGADTQYF. The CDR3 DNA sequence: TGTGCCAGCAGCGTACAGGGGGCAGATACGCAGTATTTT. The V call is TRBV3-1, the J call TRBJ2-3, with TRBD1 matching 8 bases. CDR1 LGHDT and CDR2 YNNKEL come from the germline V gene (reference sequence). This CDR3 contains 13 residues. With 5 bases clipped from V and 4 bases from J, the junction kept 2 bases outside the gene matches.

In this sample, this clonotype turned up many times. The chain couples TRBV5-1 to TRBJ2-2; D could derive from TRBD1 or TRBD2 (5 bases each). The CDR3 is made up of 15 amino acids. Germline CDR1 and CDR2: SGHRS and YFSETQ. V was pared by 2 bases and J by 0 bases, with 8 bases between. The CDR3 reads CASSLTGPNTGELFF. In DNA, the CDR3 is TGCGCCAGCAGCTTAACGGGGCCGAACACCGGGGAGCTGTTTTTT.

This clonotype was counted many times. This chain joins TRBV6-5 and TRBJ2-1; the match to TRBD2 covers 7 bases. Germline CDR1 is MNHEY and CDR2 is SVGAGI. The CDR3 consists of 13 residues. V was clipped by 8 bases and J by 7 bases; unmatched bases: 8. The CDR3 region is CASGRASGNEQFF. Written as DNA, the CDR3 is TGTGCCAGCGGGAGGGCCTCAGGGAATGAGCAGTTCTTC.

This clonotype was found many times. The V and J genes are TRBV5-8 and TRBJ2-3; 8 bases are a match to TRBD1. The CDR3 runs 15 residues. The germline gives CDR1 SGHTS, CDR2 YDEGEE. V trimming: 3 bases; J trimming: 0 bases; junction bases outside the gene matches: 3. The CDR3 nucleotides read TGTGCCAGCAGCTACGGACAGGGAAGCACAGATACGCAGTATTTT. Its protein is CASSYGQGSTDTQYF.

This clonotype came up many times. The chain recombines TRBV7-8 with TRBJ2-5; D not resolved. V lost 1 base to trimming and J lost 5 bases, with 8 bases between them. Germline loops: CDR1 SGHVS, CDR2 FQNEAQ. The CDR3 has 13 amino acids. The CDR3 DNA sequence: TGTGCCAGCAGCTTAGAAAGGACCGAGACCCAGTACTTC. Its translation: CASSLERTETQYF.

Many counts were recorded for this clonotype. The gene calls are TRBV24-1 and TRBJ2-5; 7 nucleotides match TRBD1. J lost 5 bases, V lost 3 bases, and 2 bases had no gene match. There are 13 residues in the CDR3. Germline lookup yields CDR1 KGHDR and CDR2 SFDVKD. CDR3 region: CATSDQTGETQYF. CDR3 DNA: TGTGCCACCAGTGATCAGACAGGGGAGACCCAGTACTTC.

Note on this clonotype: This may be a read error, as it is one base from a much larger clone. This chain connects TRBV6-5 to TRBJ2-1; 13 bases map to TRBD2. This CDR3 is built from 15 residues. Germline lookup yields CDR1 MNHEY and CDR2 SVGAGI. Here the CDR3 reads CAGRPLAGGLNEQFF. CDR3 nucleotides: TGTGCCGGCAGGCCACTAGCGGGAGGGCTTAATGAGCAGTTCTTC.

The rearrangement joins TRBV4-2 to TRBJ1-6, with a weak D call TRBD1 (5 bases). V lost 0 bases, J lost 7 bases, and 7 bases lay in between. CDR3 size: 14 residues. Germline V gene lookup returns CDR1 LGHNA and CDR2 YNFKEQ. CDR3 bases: TGTGCCAGCAGCCAAGATTGGGGGAATTCACCCCTCCACTTT. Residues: CASSQDWGNSPLHF.